Below are 5 T cell receptor beta chains sequenced from a single sample in a study of T cells in Graves' hyperthyroidism and ophthalmopathy (dated by TCRdb to about 2019). The library was produced with multiplex PCR. Instrument on record: Illumina HiSeq 2000. The TCR beta CDR3 regions were amplified from RNA transcripts. The TCR CDR3 was subjected to a first round of RT-PCR using the HTBI primer set and the Qiagen OneStep RT-PCR kit. The public reads were reprocessed in TCRdb via fastp at Q25 and MiXCR, keeping in-frame beta chains. Here each entry gathers all rows of one CDR3 protein and keeps the most common genes and DNA. The sample yields 500,000 to 600,000 distinct CDR3 sequences; approximately 15% were counted once. The ten most abundant clones make up under 20% of the sample. Specimen: blood. All receptors derive from a woman under 30 with Graves' hyperthyroidism.

This clonotype was seen at least ten times. The V and J genes are TRBV12-3 or TRBV12-4 and TRBJ1-3; 9 bases align to TRBD1. The CDR3 loop spans 15 amino acids. Germline trimming cut 5 bases from V and 2 bases from J; bases unmatched to any gene: 4. This CDR3 is CASSIDRGTGNTIYF. The CDR3 region has the DNA TGTGCCAGCAGTATTGACAGGGGGACTGGAAACACCATATATTTT.

There are many counts of this clonotype. V gene TRBV5-1 combines with J gene TRBJ2-7; D gene unclear. The CDR3 has 14 amino acids. V shed 0 bases and J shed 4 bases, with 11 bases lying between them. CDR1 SGHRS and CDR2 YFSETQ come from the germline V gene. CDR3 nucleotides: TGCGCCAGCAGCTTGGATCCGGTAGGGTACGAGCAGTACTTC. Translation gives CASSLDPVGYEQYF.

This clonotype appeared many times. The genes are TRBV20-1 and TRBJ2-1; the match to TRBD1 covers 9 bases. The germline V gene encodes CDR1 DFQATT and CDR2 SNEGSKA (reference sequence). The V segment lost 6 bases and the J segment 4 bases; nucleotides outside the gene matches: 10. This CDR3 has 15 residues. Here the CDR3 reads CSAPRTGGLYNEQFF. As DNA, the CDR3 is TGCAGTGCGCCGAGAACAGGGGGCCTTTACAATGAGCAGTTCTTC.

A few counts support this clonotype. The V call is TRBV4-3, the J call TRBJ1-5, with D uncertain. CDR3 length: 15 residues. The V end lost 0 bases, the J end lost 11 bases, and 17 bases lay between the germline ends. Looked up from germline, CDR1 is LGHNA and CDR2 is YSLEER. The CDR3 sequence is CASSQEVGQAWSQHF. The CDR3 DNA reads TGCGCCAGCAGCCAAGAAGTTGGCCAGGCTTGGTCCCAGCATTTT.

The chain combines TRBV14 with TRBJ1-2; D call uncertain. The germline V gene encodes CDR1 SGHDN and CDR2 FVKESK. Trimming took off 4 bases at V and 5 bases at J, with 17 bases between the two ends. The CDR3 length is 15 residues. The CDR3 reads CASSLSGGSIYGYTF. As DNA, the CDR3 is TGTGCCAGCAGCCTAAGCGGCGGCAGCATTTATGGCTACACCTTC.